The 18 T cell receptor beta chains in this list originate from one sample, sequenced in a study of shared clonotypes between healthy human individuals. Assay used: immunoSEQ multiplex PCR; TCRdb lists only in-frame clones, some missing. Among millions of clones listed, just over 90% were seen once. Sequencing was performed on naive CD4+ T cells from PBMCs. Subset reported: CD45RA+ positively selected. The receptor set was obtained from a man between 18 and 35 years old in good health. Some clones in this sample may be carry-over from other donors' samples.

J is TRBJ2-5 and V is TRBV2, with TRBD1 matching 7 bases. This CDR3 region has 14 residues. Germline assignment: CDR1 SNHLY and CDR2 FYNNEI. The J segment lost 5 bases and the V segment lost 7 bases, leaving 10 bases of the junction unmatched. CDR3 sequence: CASILQGIGETQYF. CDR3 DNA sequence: TGTGCCAGCATTTTACAGGGGATAGGGGAGACCCAGTACTTC. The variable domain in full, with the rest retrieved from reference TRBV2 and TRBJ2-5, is EPEVTQTPSHQVTQMGQEVILRCVPISNHLYFYWYRQILGQKVEFLVSFYNNEISEKSEIFDDQFSVERPDGSNFTLKIRSTKLEDSAMYFCASILQGIGETQYFGPGTRLLVL.

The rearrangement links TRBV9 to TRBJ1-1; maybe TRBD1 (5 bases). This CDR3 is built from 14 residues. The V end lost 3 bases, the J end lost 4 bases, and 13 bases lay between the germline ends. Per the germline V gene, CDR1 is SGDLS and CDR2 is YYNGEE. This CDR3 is CASSAVVGGTEAFF. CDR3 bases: TGTGCCAGCAGCGCCGTTGTGGGGGGCACTGAAGCTTTCTTT.

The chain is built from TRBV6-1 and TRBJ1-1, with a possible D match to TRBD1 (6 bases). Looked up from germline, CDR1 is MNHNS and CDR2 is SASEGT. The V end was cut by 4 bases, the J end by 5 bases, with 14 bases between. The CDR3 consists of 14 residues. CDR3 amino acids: CASSVGGGMTEAFF. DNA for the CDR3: TGTGCCAGCAGTGTAGGGGGAGGGATGACTGAAGCTTTCTTT.

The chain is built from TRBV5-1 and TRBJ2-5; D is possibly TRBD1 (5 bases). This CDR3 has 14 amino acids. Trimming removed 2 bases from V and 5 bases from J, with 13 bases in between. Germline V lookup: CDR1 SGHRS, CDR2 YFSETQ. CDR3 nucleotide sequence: TGCGCCAGCAGCTTCACAGGAGTGGGGGAGACCCAGTACTTC. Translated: CASSFTGVGETQYF.

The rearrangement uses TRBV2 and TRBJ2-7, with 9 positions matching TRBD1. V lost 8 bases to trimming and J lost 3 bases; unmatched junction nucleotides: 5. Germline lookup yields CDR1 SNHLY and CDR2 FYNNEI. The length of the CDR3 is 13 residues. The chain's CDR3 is CASGDRGDYEQYF. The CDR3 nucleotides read TGTGCCAGCGGAGACAGGGGGGACTACGAGCAGTACTTC.

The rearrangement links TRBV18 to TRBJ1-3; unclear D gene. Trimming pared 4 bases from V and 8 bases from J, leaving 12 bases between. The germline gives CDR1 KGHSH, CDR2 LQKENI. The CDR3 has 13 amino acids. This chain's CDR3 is CASSRDALDTIYF. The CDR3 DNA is TGTGCCAGCTCACGTGACGCCCTTGACACCATATATTTT.

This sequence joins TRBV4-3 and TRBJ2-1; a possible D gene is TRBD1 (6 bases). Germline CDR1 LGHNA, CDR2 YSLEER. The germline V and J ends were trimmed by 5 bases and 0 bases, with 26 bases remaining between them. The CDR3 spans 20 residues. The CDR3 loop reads CASSFFPDSGRTSSYNEQFF. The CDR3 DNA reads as TGCGCCAGCAGCTTCTTCCCGGACAGCGGACGGACCAGCTCCTACAATGAGCAGTTCTTC.

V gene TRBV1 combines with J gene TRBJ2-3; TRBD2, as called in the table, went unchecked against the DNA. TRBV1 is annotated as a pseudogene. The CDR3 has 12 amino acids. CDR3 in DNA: TGCACCAGCAGCCAAGGGACTAGCGGGGATCTATTT. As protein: CTSSQGTSGDLF.

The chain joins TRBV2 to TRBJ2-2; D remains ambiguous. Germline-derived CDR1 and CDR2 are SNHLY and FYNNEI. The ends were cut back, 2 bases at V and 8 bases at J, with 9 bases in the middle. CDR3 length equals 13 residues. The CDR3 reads CASSEMLHGELFF. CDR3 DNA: TGTGCCAGCAGTGAAATGTTACATGGGGAGCTGTTTTTT.

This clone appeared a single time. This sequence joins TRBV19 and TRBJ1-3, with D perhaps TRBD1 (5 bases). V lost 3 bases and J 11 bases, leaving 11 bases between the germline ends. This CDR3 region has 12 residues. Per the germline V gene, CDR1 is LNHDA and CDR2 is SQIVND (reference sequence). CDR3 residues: CASSIEGYAIYF. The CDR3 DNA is TGTGCCAGTAGTATCGAGGGGTACGCCATATATTTT.

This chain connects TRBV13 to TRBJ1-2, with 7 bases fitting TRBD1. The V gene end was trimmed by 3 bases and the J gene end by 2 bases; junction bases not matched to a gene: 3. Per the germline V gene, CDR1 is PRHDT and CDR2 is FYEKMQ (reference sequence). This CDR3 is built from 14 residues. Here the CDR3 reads CASSLGQTNYGYTF. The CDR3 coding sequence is TGTGCCAGCAGCTTGGGACAGACCAACTATGGCTACACCTTC.

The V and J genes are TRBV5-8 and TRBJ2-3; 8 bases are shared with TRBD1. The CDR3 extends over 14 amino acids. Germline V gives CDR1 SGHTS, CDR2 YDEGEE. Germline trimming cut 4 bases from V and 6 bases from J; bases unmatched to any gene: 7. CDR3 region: CASSPRTGLDTQYF. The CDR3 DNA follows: TGTGCCAGCAGCCCACGGACAGGGCTTGATACGCAGTATTTT. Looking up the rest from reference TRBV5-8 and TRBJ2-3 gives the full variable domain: EAGVTQSPTHLIKTRGQQATLRCSPISGHTSVYWYQQALGLGLQFLLWYDEGEERNRGNFPPRFSGRQFPNYSSELNVNALELEDSALYLCASSPRTGLDTQYFGPGTRLTVL.

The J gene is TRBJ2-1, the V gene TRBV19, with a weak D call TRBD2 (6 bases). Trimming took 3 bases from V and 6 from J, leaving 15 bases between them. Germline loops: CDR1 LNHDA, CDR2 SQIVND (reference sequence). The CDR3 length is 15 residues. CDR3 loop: CASSIGGVGGNEQFF. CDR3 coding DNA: TGTGCCAGTAGTATTGGTGGTGTGGGGGGCAATGAGCAGTTCTTC. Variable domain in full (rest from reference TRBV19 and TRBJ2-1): DGGITQSPKYLFRKEGQNVTLSCEQNLNHDAMYWYRQDPGQGLRLIYYSQIVNDFQKGDIAEGYSVSREKKESFPLTVTSAQKNPTAFYLCASSIGGVGGNEQFFGPGTRLTVL.

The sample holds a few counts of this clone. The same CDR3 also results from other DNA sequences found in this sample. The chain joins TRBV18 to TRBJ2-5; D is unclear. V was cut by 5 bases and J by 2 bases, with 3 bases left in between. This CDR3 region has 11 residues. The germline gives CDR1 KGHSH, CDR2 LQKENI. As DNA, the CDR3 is TGTGCCAGCTCAGAACAAGAGACCCAGTACTTC. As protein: CASSEQETQYF. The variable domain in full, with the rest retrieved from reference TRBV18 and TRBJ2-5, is NAGVMQNPRHLVRRRGQEARLRCSPMKGHSHVYWYRQLPEEGLKFMVYLQKENIIDESGMPKERFSAEFPKEGPSILRIQQVVRGDSAAYFCASSEQETQYFGPGTRLLVL.

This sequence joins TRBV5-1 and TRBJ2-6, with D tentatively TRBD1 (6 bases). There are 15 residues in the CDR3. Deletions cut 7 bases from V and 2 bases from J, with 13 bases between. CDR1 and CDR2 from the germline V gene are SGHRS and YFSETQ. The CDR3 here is CASDSGAPGANVLTF. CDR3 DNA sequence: TGCGCCAGCGACTCAGGGGCCCCTGGGGCCAACGTCCTGACTTTC.

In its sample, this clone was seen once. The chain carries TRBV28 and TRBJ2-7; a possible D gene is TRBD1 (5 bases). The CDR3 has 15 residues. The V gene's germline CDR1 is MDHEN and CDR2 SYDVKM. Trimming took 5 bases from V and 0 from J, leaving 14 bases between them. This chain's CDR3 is CASSQGGVRSYEQYF. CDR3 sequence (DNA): TGTGCCAGCAGTCAGGGTGGGGTGCGCTCCTACGAGCAGTACTTC.

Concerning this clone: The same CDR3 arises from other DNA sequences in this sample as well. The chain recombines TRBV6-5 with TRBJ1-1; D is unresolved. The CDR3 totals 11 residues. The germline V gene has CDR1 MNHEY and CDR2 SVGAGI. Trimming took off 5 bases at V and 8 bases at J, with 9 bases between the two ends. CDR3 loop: CASSTGTEAFF. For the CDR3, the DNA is TGTGCCAGCAGTACGGGCACCGAAGCTTTCTTT.

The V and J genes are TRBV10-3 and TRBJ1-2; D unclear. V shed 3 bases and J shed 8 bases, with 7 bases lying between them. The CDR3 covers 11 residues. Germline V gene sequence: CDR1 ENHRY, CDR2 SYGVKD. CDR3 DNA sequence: TGTGCCATCAGTGACTTGGCGGGCTACACCTTC. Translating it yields CAISDLAGYTF.